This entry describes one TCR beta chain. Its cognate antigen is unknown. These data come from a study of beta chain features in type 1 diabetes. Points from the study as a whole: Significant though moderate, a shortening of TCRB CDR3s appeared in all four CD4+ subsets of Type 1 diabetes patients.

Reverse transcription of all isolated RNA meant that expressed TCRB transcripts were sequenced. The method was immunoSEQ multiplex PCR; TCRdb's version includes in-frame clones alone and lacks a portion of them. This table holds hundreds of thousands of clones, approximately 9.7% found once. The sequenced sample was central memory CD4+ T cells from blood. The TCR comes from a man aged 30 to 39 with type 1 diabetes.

The CDR3 reads CASSEGWNYGYTF. CDR3 coding DNA: TGTGCCAGCAGTGAAGGGTGGAACTATGGCTACACCTTC. V usage is TRBV25-1 and J usage is TRBJ1-2; D remains ambiguous. Between the trimmed V and J ends, which lost 2 bases and 2 bases, there was a span of 6 bases. Germline values: CDR1 MGHDK, CDR2 SYGVNS. The CDR3 length is 13 residues.